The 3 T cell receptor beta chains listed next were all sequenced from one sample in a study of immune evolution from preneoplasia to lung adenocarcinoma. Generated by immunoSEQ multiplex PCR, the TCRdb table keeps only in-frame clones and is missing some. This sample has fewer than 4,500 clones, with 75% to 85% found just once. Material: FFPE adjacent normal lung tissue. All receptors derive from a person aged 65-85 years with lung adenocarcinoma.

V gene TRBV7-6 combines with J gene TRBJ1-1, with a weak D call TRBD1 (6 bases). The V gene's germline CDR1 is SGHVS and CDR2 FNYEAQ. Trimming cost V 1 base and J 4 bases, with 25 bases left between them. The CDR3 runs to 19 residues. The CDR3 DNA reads TGTGCCAGCAGCTTAGGCCCTCTGCCTGGGACAATCAAGGGCACTGAAGCTTTCTTT. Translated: CASSLGPLPGTIKGTEAFF.

The CDR3 bases are TGTGCCAGCAGGGACCTGAAGAGCTCCTACGAGCAGTACTTC. Protein: CASRDLKSSYEQYF. The V gene is TRBV28, the J gene TRBJ2-7; D is unresolved. Trimming took 6 bases from V and 0 from J, leaving 12 bases between them. This CDR3 contains 14 residues. Per the germline V gene, CDR1 is MDHEN and CDR2 is SYDVKM.

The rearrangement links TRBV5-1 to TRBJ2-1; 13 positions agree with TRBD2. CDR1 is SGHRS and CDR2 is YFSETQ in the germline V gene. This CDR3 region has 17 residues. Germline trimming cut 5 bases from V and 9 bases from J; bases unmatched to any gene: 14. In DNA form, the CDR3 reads TGCGCCAGCAGAATTGGACTAGCGGGAGTCATTGCGAGTGAGCAGTTCTTC. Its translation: CASRIGLAGVIASEQFF.